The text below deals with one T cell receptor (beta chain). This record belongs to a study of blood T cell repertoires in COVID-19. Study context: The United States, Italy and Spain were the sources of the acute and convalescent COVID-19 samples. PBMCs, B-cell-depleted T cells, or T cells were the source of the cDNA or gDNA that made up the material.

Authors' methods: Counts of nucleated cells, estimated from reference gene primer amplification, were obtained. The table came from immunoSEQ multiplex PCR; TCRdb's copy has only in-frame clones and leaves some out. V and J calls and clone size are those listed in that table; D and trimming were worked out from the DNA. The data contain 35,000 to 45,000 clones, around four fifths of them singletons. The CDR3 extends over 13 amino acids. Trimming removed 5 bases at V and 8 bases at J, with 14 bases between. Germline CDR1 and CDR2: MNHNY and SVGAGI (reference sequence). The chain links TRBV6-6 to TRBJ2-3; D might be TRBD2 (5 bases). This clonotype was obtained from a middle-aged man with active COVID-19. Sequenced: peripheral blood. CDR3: CASSPTDRGTQYF. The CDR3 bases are TGTGCCAGCAGTCCTACAGATCGGGGTACGCAGTATTTT.